The sample holds one count of the clone carrying this TCR beta chain. The antigen is undetermined. The CDR3 extends over 14 amino acids. V was pared by 5 bases and J by 3 bases, with 7 bases of the junction left unmatched. CDR1 SEHNR and CDR2 FQNEAQ come from the germline V gene (reference sequence). The treatment: some 19 received Ad26.COV2.S at low or high dose, single or two shots; several received placebo; per-sample allocation not given. Specimens were obtained on day 63 following the first vaccine or placebo injection. The protocol was immunoSEQ multiplex PCR, while the TCRdb copy is restricted to in-frame clones and leaves out a portion. The data show some 420,000 clones, roughly 90% seen once. The sample belongs to a study of Ad26.COV2.S vaccination and SARS-CoV-2 variants. Points from the study as a whole: People given the vaccine had a wider spike-specific TCR breadth than placebo recipients did.

The V gene is TRBV7-9, the J gene TRBJ2-7; TRBD1 aligns across 7 bases. The receptor was isolated from a person aged 18-60 years who received the Ad26.COV2.S COVID-19 vaccine or a placebo. Sequencing was performed on peripheral blood, taken in a trial of Ad26.COV2.S vaccine versus placebo. The CDR3 DNA sequence: TGTGCCAGCAGCCACTCCCGGGACAGCTACGAGCAGTACTTC. Its protein product is CASSHSRDSYEQYF.